This T cell receptor (beta chain) was documented in a study of T-cell reconstitution after alpha-beta-depleted transplantation in children. Overall study results and limits: Once a year had passed after transplant, T-cell counts and diversity came mostly from newly produced T cells. Several hundred graft clones that had expanded were reportedly the source of alpha-beta T cells about two months after transplant. Surviving recipient T cells and thymic progenitors accounted for the high day-60 TCRbeta diversity observed in some patients.

The table lists this clonotype with many counts. Its target is not known. This sample's TCRbeta library carried unique molecular identifier barcodes. TCRdb reanalysed the PCR reads using MiXCR and keeps one entry per CDR3 protein. The sample has some 7,500 distinct CDR3 sequences, about 32% seen once. The sequence was obtained from a boy younger than two who had a stem cell transplant for SCID, so the T cells may come from the graft donor. Here the sequenced sample was peripheral blood, taken 60 days after TCRalphabeta/CD19-depleted stem cell transplant.

DNA of the CDR3: TGTGCCAGCAGCTTAAGTGGGGAGCTGTTTTTT. Translated, it gives CASSLSGELFF. The chain joins TRBV7-3 to TRBJ2-2; D gene ambiguous. V dropped 1 base and J dropped 8 bases, with 2 bases sitting between them. Germline assignment: CDR1 SGHTA and CDR2 FQGTGA. The CDR3 loop spans 11 amino acids.